This TCR beta chain comes out of a study of identical twins. TCRdb used MiXCR to reprocess the 5' RACE reads, holding one entry per CDR3 protein. The profile shows 200,000 to 300,000 distinct CDR3 sequences, about 10% of them singletons. This clonotype was recorded many times. Antigen unknown. CDR3 length: 15 amino acids. Germline CDR1 reads ENHRY; CDR2 reads SYGVKD. Trimming stripped 0 bases from V and 2 bases from J, with 10 bases between. The study's findings and limits: The study reached conclusions through statistical analysis that was cross-sectional, not following the same donors. Some out-of-frame alpha sequences were shared by twins, and these showed excess low generation probability.

The TCR originated in a man aged 45-60 years in good health. The sample consisted of memory T cells sorted from blood. The chain uses TRBV10-3 and TRBJ1-2; D unresolved. This CDR3 is CAISESGQENYGYTF. The CDR3 DNA reads TGTGCCATCAGTGAGTCGGGTCAGGAAAACTATGGCTACACCTTC.